These T cell receptor beta chains were read from a single sample in a study of control samples from healthy donors and cancer patients. Data came from immunoSEQ multiplex PCR; TCRdb stores just in-frame clones and leaves some out. The sample yields about 77,000 clones, around 94% seen once. The sample taken for sequencing was blood. The receptors here all came from an older woman in good health. Both conserved end residues are part of each CDR3. The order of the fields is V gene, clone size, J gene, CDR3 length, D gene, CDR3 protein, CDR3 DNA. A D gene is named only where the DNA matches it firmly. The size field is filled for only some rows; it gives once, few, many or a size class.

>TRBV4-2|-|TRBJ1-4|15|TRBD1
CASSIRQGNNEKLFF
TGTGCCAGCAGCATCCGACAGGGGAATAATGAAAAACTGTTTTTT
>TRBV9|-|TRBJ2-5|16|-
CASSVSPSTQQETQYF
TGTGCCAGCAGCGTAAGCCCTAGTACCCAACAAGAGACCCAGTACTTC
>TRBV7-9|-|TRBJ1-4|13|-
CASSQFSGEELFF
TGTGCCAGCAGCCAATTCTCTGGAGAAGAACTGTTTTTT
>TRBV29-1|-|TRBJ1-2|13|-
CSVRYRQEDGYTF
TGCAGCGTTAGGTATAGACAGGAGGATGGCTACACCTTC
>TRBV7-9|-|TRBJ2-1|13|TRBD1
CASSPRGPWEQFF
TGTGCCAGCAGCCCCAGGGGGCCTTGGGAGCAGTTCTTC
>TRBV5-5|-|TRBJ2-6|16|TRBD1
CASSLHRGSGANVLTF
TGTGCCAGCAGCTTACACAGGGGTTCTGGGGCCAACGTCCTGACTTTC
>TRBV7-9|few|TRBJ2-2|14|TRBD1
CASSQTGATGELFF
TGTGCCAGCAGCCAGACAGGGGCCACCGGGGAGCTGTTTTTT
>TRBV14|-|TRBJ2-1|15|TRBD2
CASSPSGSFIYEQFF
TGTGCCAGCAGCCCGAGCGGGAGTTTTATCTATGAGCAGTTCTTC
>TRBV25-1|-|TRBJ2-3|17|TRBD2
CASSDSRLASTTDTQYF
TGTGCCAGCAGTGACTCGAGACTAGCGAGTACCACAGATACGCAGTATTTT
>TRBV6-5|-|TRBJ1-2|14|-
CASSYLSGSYGYTF
TGTGCCAGCAGTTATTTGTCAGGGTCCTATGGCTACACCTTC
>TRBV6-5|-|TRBJ1-1|13|-
CASTFDRTTEAFF
TGTGCCAGCACCTTCGACCGGACCACTGAAGCTTTCTTT
>TRBV3-1/TRBV3-2|-|TRBJ1-2|13|-
CASSQGRNYGYTF
TGTGCCAGCAGCCAAGGGCGGAACTATGGCTACACCTTC
>TRBV7-9|-|TRBJ2-1|14|TRBD2
CASSGLAGDNEQFF
TGTGCCAGCAGCGGACTAGCGGGTGACAATGAGCAGTTCTTC
>TRBV4-3|-|TRBJ2-2|17|-
CASSQPSQGKNTGELFF
TGCGCCAGCAGCCAACCTTCACAGGGAAAAAACACCGGGGAGCTGTTTTTT
>TRBV28|-|TRBJ1-1|16|-
CASSALTQGRRVQAFF
TGTGCCAGCAGCGCGCTTACTCAGGGTCGCAGGGTTCAGGCTTTCTTT
>TRBV5-1|-|TRBJ2-1|14|-
CASSFSRPGNEQFF
TGCGCCAGCAGCTTCTCCAGGCCGGGGAATGAGCAGTTCTTC
>TRBV18|once|TRBJ2-5|13|-
CASSQGHQETQYF
TGTGCCAGCTCACAGGGGCACCAAGAGACCCAGTACTTC
>TRBV6-5|-|TRBJ2-1|15|-
CASTSMTKRYNEQFF
TGTGCCAGTACCTCCATGACTAAGCGGTACAATGAGCAGTTCTTC
>TRBV4-2|-|TRBJ1-4|16|-
CASSQGNGATNEKLFF
TGTGCCAGCAGCCAAGGAAACGGGGCAACTAATGAAAAACTGTTTTTT
>TRBV4-1|-|TRBJ2-3|18|TRBD1
CASSQGIKWSGGADTQYF
TGCGCCAGCAGCCAAGGTATAAAGTGGTCAGGGGGCGCAGATACGCAGTATTTT
>TRBV4-1|-|TRBJ2-3|15|TRBD2
CASSLQRDLGDTQYF
TGCGCCAGCAGCCTCCAGCGGGACTTGGGAGATACGCAGTATTTT
>TRBV9|-|TRBJ2-7|16|-
CASSVLSSSRPYEQYF
TGTGCCAGCAGCGTATTGTCTAGCTCTCGACCCTACGAGCAGTACTTC
>TRBV5-5|-|TRBJ1-1|12|-
CASSHRNTEAFF
TGTGCCAGCAGCCACAGAAACACTGAAGCTTTCTTT
>TRBV6-5|-|TRBJ1-5|14|TRBD1
CASSSGQGSQPQHF
TGTGCCAGCAGTTCTGGACAGGGGAGTCAGCCCCAGCATTTT
>TRBV29-1|-|TRBJ1-5|13|-
CSVGLGENQPQHF
TGCAGCGTTGGGTTAGGGGAGAATCAGCCCCAGCATTTT
>TRBV24-1|-|TRBJ2-3|15|TRBD1
CATSADRGRGDTQYF
TGTGCCACCAGCGCCGACAGGGGGCGCGGAGATACGCAGTATTTT
>TRBV28|-|TRBJ2-3|14|TRBD2
CASRAGVGADTQYF
TGTGCCAGCAGGGCGGGAGTCGGCGCAGATACGCAGTATTTT
>TRBV28|-|TRBJ1-5|15|-
CASSLWQDGDQPQHF
TGTGCCAGCAGTTTGTGGCAGGACGGGGATCAGCCCCAGCATTTT
>TRBV6-5|-|TRBJ2-3|14|TRBD2
CASSYSRLADTQYF
TGTGCCAGCAGTTATTCCAGACTAGCGGATACGCAGTATTTT
>TRBV29-1|-|TRBJ2-6|15|TRBD1
CSVSGGRAGANVLTF
TGCAGCGTTTCAGGGGGTAGGGCGGGGGCCAACGTCCTGACTTTC
>TRBV4-1|-|TRBJ2-1|16|-
CASSQDRLGGPNEQFF
TGCGCCAGCAGCCAAGACCGGCTAGGTGGTCCCAATGAGCAGTTCTTC
>TRBV7-8|-|TRBJ1-2|15|TRBD1
CASSLLVQGVYGYTF
TGTGCCAGCAGCTTATTGGTCCAGGGGGTTTATGGCTACACCTTC
>TRBV10-3|-|TRBJ2-7|16|-
CAISESGYSLSYEQYF
TGTGCCATCAGTGAGTCGGGATATTCCCTATCCTACGAGCAGTACTTC
>TRBV6-1|-|TRBJ2-1|13|-
CASSDRLYNEQFF
TGTGCCAGCAGTGATCGACTTTACAATGAGCAGTTCTTC
>TRBV7-3|-|TRBJ2-2|15|-
CASSLTGTDTGELFF
TGTGCCAGCAGCCTAACCGGGACGGACACCGGGGAGCTGTTTTTT
>TRBV11-2|-|TRBJ2-5|14|-
CASSLGQGGETQYF
TGTGCCAGCAGCTTAGGGCAGGGGGGCGAGACCCAGTACTTC
>TRBV6-2/TRBV6-3|-|TRBJ1-2|15|TRBD1
CASSHGTGTVYGYTF
TGTGCCAGCAGCCACGGGACGGGGACAGTGTATGGCTACACCTTC
>TRBV6-5|-|TRBJ2-5|13|-
CASSYAFKETQYF
TGTGCCAGCAGTTACGCCTTTAAAGAGACCCAGTACTTC
>TRBV10-1|-|TRBJ2-3|15|-
CASSPGTLSTDTQYF
TGCGCCAGCAGTCCCGGGACACTTAGCACAGATACGCAGTATTTT
>TRBV14|-|TRBJ1-1|13|-
CASSQDRNTEAFF
TGTGCCAGCAGCCAAGATAGAAACACTGAAGCTTTCTTT
>TRBV7-8|-|TRBJ2-1|15|TRBD2
CASSLLGGSLYEQFF
TGTGCCAGCAGCTTATTGGGCGGGAGTCTGTATGAGCAGTTCTTC
>TRBV24-1|once|TRBJ2-7|15|TRBD2
CATSDPGGGTYEQYF
TGTGCCACCAGTGATCCGGGAGGAGGAACCTACGAGCAGTACTTC
>TRBV5-4|-|TRBJ2-3|15|-
CASSLGASSKDTQYF
TGTGCCAGCAGCTTGGGGGCTAGTAGTAAGGATACGCAGTATTTT
>TRBV19|-|TRBJ2-3|15|-
CASSPGTWRTDTQYF
TGTGCCAGTAGCCCCGGAACGTGGAGGACAGATACGCAGTATTTT
>TRBV28|-|TRBJ1-4|16|-
CASTELKGRANEKLFF
TGTGCCAGCACCGAACTGAAGGGGCGGGCTAATGAAAAACTGTTTTTT